Listed below are T cell receptor beta chains from one sample, sequenced in a study of blood T cell repertoires in COVID-19. The assay was immunoSEQ multiplex PCR, and TCRdb's table has in-frame clones only and misses some. The data contain around 13,000 clones, roughly 84% of them singletons. Sequencing used peripheral blood. Every receptor here comes from a man aged 40-50 years with active or convalescent COVID-19. Both conserved end residues are part of each CDR3. Each record gives: clone size, D gene, V gene, J gene, CDR3 protein, CDR3 DNA. D genes are given only for firm matches. Clone size is given for some rows only: seen once, a few or many times, or a class if the clone is expanded.

clone size: -; D gene: -; V gene: TRBV18; J gene: TRBJ2-1; CDR3 protein: CASSGLRQLYNEQFF; CDR3 DNA: TGTGCCAGCTCGGGACTCCGGCAGTTATACAATGAGCAGTTCTTC
clone size: -; D gene: -; V gene: TRBV27; J gene: TRBJ2-7; CDR3 protein: CASRSSGYEQYF; CDR3 DNA: TGTGCCAGCAGGTCCAGCGGTTACGAGCAGTACTTC
clone size: -; D gene: TRBD2; V gene: TRBV19; J gene: TRBJ2-7; CDR3 protein: CASSSTGLVSYEQYF; CDR3 DNA: TGTGCCAGTAGTAGCACGGGACTAGTCTCCTACGAGCAGTACTTC
clone size: once; D gene: TRBD1; V gene: TRBV3-1/TRBV3-2; J gene: TRBJ1-1; CDR3 protein: CASRFLQGEAFF; CDR3 DNA: TGTGCCAGCAGGTTCTTACAGGGGGAAGCTTTCTTT
clone size: -; D gene: -; V gene: TRBV28; J gene: TRBJ2-6; CDR3 protein: CASSFAGSGANVLTF; CDR3 DNA: TGTGCCAGCAGTTTCGCAGGCTCTGGGGCCAACGTCCTGACTTTC
clone size: -; D gene: TRBD1; V gene: TRBV19; J gene: TRBJ1-6; CDR3 protein: CASTPGTVNSPLHF; CDR3 DNA: TGTGCCAGTACCCCAGGGACAGTTAATTCACCCCTCCACTTT
clone size: once; D gene: -; V gene: TRBV19; J gene: TRBJ2-2; CDR3 protein: CASSMGPNTGELFF; CDR3 DNA: TGTGCCAGTAGTATGGGGCCGAACACCGGGGAGCTGTTTTTT
clone size: few; D gene: TRBD1; V gene: TRBV5-4; J gene: TRBJ1-1; CDR3 protein: CASSLDRGGEAFF; CDR3 DNA: TGTGCCAGCAGCTTGGACAGGGGTGGTGAAGCTTTCTTT
clone size: -; D gene: TRBD1; V gene: TRBV7-3; J gene: TRBJ1-5; CDR3 protein: CASSQGAGNQPQHF; CDR3 DNA: TGTGCCAGCAGCCAGGGGGCTGGCAATCAGCCCCAGCATTTT
clone size: once; D gene: TRBD2; V gene: TRBV6-5; J gene: TRBJ2-7; CDR3 protein: CASSYRRGDSYEQYF; CDR3 DNA: TGTGCCAGCAGTTACCGGCGGGGGGACTCCTACGAGCAGTACTTC
clone size: -; D gene: TRBD1; V gene: TRBV9; J gene: TRBJ1-2; CDR3 protein: CASSPGTGDMGGYTF; CDR3 DNA: TGTGCCAGCAGCCCAGGGACAGGGGACATGGGGGGCTACACCTTC
clone size: few; D gene: -; V gene: TRBV10-3; J gene: TRBJ1-1; CDR3 protein: CAISDDRTEAFF; CDR3 DNA: TGTGCCATCAGTGACGACAGGACTGAAGCTTTCTTT
clone size: -; D gene: TRBD2; V gene: TRBV3-1/TRBV3-2; J gene: TRBJ2-3; CDR3 protein: CASSQLRGGRTDTQYF; CDR3 DNA: TGTGCCAGCAGCCAATTACGGGGGGGCCGTACAGATACGCAGTATTTT
clone size: medium-sized; D gene: -; V gene: TRBV4-1; J gene: TRBJ2-2; CDR3 protein: CASRFGGELFF; CDR3 DNA: TGCGCCAGCAGGTTCGGGGGGGAGCTGTTTTTT
clone size: -; D gene: TRBD2; V gene: TRBV7-2; J gene: TRBJ2-3; CDR3 protein: CASSPNGAGVFTDTQYF; CDR3 DNA: TGTGCCAGCAGCCCTAACGGGGCGGGGGTCTTCACAGATACGCAGTATTTT
clone size: -; D gene: TRBD2; V gene: TRBV28; J gene: TRBJ2-3; CDR3 protein: CASSWGRATDTQYF; CDR3 DNA: TGTGCCAGCAGTTGGGGGAGGGCCACAGATACGCAGTATTTT
clone size: -; D gene: TRBD1; V gene: TRBV10-3; J gene: TRBJ1-1; CDR3 protein: CAINTGANTEAFF; CDR3 DNA: TGTGCCATCAACACAGGGGCGAACACTGAAGCTTTCTTT
clone size: once; D gene: -; V gene: TRBV5-4; J gene: TRBJ2-2; CDR3 protein: CASRRLGGELFF; CDR3 DNA: TGTGCCAGCAGGCGTCTCGGCGGGGAGCTGTTTTTT
clone size: -; D gene: -; V gene: TRBV9; J gene: TRBJ2-2; CDR3 protein: CASSAVTATGELFF; CDR3 DNA: TGTGCCAGCAGCGCCGTTACAGCCACCGGGGAGCTGTTTTTT
clone size: -; D gene: TRBD1; V gene: TRBV2; J gene: TRBJ1-5; CDR3 protein: CASSEGTGLNQPQHF; CDR3 DNA: TGTGCCAGCAGTGAAGGGACAGGCCTCAATCAGCCCCAGCATTTT